This T cell receptor (beta chain) derives from a study of blood T cell repertoires in COVID-19. V lost 6 bases, J lost 6 bases, and 8 bases stayed unmatched. CDR1 is ENHRY, CDR2 SYGVKD, per germline. This CDR3 has 14 amino acids. Some clones are missing from TCRdb's copy, which holds only in-frame ones; the method was immunoSEQ multiplex PCR. The data contain about 180,000 clones, roughly 82% of them singletons. V is TRBV10-3 and J is TRBJ2-1; 7 bases are a match to TRBD1. The receptor was derived from a woman aged 30 to 39 who had recovered from COVID-19. The source material was PBMCs or T cells enriched from blood (not recorded which). The CDR3 coding sequence is TGTGCCATCAGACATGGGGACAGAGCCAATGAGCAGTTCTTC. Translating it yields CAIRHGDRANEQFF.